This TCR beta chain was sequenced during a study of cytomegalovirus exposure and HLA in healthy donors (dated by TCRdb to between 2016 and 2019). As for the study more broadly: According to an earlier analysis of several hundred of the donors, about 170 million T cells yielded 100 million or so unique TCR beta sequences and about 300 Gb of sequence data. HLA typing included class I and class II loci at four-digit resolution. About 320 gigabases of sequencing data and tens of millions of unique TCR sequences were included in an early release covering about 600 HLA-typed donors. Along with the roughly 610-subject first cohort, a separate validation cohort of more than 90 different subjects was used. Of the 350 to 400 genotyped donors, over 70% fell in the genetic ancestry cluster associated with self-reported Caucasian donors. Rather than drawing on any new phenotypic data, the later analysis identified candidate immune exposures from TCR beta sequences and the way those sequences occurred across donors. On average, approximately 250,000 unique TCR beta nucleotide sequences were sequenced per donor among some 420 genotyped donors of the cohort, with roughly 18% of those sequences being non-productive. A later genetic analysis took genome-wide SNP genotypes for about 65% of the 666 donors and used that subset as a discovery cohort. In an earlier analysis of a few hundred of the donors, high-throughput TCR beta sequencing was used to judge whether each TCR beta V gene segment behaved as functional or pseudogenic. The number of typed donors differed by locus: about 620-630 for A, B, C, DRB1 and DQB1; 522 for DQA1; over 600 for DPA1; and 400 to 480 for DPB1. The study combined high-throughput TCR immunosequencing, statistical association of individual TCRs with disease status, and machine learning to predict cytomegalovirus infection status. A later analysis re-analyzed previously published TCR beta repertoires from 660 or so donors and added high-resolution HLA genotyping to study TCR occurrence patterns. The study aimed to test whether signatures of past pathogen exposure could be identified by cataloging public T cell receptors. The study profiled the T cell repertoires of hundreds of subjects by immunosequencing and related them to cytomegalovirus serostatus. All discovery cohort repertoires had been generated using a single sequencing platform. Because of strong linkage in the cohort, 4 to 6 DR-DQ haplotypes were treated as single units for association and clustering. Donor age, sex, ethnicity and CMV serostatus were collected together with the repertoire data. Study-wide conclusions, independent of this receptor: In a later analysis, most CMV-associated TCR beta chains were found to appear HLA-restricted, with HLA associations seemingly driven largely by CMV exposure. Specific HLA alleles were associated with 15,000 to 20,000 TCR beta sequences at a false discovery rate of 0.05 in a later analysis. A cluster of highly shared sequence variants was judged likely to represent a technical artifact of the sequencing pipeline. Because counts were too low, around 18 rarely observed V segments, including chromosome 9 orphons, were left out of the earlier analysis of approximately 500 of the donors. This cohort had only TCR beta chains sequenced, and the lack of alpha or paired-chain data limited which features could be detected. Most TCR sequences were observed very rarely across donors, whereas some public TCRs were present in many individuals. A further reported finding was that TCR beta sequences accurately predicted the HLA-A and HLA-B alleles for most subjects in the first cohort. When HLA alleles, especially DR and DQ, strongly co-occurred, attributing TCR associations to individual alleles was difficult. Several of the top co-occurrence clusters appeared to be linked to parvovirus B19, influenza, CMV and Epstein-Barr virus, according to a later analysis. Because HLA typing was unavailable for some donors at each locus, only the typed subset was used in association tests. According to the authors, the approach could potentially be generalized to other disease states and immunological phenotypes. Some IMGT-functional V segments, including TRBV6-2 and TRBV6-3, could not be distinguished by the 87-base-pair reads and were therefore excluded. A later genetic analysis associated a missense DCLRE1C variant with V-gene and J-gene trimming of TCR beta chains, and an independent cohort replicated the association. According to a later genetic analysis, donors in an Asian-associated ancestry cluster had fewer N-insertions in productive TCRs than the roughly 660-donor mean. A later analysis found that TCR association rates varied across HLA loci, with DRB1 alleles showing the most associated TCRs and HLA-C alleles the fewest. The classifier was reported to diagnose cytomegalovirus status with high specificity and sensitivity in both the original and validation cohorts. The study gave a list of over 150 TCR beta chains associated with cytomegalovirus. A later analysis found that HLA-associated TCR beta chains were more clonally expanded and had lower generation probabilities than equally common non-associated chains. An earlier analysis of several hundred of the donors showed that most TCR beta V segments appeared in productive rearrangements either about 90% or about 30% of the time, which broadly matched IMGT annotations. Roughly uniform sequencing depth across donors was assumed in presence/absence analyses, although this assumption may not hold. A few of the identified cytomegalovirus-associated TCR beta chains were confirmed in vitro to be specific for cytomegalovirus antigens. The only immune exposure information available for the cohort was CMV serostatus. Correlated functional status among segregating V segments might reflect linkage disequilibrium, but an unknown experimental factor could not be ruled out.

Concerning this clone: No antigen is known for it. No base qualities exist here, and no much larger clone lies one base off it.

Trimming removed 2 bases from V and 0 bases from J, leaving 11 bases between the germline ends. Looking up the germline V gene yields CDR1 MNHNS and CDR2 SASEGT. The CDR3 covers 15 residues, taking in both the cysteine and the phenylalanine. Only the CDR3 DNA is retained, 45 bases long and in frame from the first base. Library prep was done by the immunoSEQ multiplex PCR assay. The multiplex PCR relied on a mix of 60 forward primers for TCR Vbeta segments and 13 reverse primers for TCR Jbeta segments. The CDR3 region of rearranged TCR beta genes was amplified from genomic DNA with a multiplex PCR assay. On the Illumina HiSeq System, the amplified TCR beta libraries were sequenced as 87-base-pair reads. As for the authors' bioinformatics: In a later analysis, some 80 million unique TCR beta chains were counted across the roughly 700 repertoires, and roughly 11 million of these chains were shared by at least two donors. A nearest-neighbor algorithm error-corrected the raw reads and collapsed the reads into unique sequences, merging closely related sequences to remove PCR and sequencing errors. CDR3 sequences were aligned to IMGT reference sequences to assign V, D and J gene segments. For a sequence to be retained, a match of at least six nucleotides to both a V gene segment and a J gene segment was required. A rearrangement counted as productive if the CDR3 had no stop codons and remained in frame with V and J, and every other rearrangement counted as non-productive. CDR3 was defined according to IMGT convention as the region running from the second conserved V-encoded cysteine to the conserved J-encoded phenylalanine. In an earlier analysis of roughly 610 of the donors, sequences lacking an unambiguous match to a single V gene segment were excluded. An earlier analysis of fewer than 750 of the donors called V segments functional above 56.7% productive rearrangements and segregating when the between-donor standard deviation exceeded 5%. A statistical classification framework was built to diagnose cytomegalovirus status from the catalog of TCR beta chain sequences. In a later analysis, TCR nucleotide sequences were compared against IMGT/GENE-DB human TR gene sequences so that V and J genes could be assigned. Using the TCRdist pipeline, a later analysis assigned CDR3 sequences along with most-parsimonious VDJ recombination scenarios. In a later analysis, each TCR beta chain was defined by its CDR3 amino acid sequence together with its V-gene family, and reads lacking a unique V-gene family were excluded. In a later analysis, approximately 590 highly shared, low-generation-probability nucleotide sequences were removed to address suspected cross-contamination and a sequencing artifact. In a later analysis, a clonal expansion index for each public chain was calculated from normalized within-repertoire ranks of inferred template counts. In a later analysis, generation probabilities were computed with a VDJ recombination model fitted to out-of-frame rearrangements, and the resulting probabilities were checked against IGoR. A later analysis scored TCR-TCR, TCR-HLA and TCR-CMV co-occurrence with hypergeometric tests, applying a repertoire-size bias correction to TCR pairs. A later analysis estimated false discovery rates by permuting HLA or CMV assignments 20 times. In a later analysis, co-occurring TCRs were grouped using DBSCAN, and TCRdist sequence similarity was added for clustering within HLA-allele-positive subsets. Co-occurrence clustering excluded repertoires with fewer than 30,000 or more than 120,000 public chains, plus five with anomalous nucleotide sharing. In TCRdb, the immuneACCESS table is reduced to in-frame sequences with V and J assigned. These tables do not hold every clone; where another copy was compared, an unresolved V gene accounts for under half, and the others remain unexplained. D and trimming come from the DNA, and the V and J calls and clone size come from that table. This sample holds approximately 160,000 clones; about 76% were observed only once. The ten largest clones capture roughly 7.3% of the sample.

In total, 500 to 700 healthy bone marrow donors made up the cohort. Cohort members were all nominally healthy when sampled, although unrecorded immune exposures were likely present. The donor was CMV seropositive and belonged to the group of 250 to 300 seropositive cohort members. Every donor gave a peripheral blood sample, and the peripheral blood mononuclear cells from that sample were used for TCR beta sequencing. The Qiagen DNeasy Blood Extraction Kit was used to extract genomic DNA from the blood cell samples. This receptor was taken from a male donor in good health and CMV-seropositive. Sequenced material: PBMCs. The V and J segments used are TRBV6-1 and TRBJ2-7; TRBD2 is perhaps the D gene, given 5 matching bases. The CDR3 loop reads CASSELNGDSYEQYF. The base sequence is TGTGCCAGCAGTGAATTGAACGGGGACTCCTACGAGCAGTACTTC.